This TCR beta chain comes out of a study of memory CD4+ T cells and cytomegalovirus serostatus. Repertoires were generated with immunoSEQ multiplex PCR, while TCRdb's copy carries only in-frame clones and drops some. The sample has under 55,000 clones, 60% to 85% seen once. The sort gate was single viable CD3+CD4+CD8-CD45RO+ cells for memory CD4+ T cells. Serum IgG to CMV pp150, pp28, p38 and p52 defined serostatus. V was pared by 5 bases and J by 4 bases, with 7 bases of the junction left unmatched. Looked up from germline, CDR1 is LNHDA and CDR2 is SQIVND (reference sequence). The CDR3 length is 14 residues. Findings and caveats of the study: The CMV-associated TCR signature appears largely within the CD4+ memory repertoire.

As concerns this clone: Its target is unknown.

The chain links TRBV19 to TRBJ2-5; TRBD2 aligns across 7 bases. The sequenced sample was memory CD4+ T cells from blood. This clonotype was sampled from an adult in good health and CMV-seropositive. Written as DNA, the CDR3 is TGTGCCAGTAGTCGGGCGGGAGCGTTAGAGACCCAGTACTTC. This codes for CASSRAGALETQYF. Supplemented by reference TRBV19 and TRBJ2-5, the full variable domain reads DGGITQSPKYLFRKEGQNVTLSCEQNLNHDAMYWYRQDPGQGLRLIYYSQIVNDFQKGDIAEGYSVSREKKESFPLTVTSAQKNPTAFYLCASSRAGALETQYFGPGTRLLVL.